The T cell receptor (beta chain) under discussion was sequenced for a study of blood T cell repertoires in COVID-19. Turning to the study itself: Acute and convalescent COVID-19 samples came from the United States, Italy and Spain. PBMCs, B-cell-depleted T cells, or T cells provided the cDNA or gDNA that made up the material.

The CDR3 runs 16 residues. Germline CDR1 and CDR2: KGHDR and SFDVKD. Trimming took 3 bases from V and 0 from J; bases not matched to a gene: 2. As processed by the authors: Reference gene primer amplification gave nucleated cell count estimates. The table came from immunoSEQ multiplex PCR; TCRdb's copy has only in-frame clones and leaves some out. V and J calls and clone size are given by that table; D and trimming were obtained from the DNA. This sample yields 220,000 or so clones, of which around 83% are seen a single time; around 2.9% belongs to the top ten. The chain links TRBV24-1 to TRBJ2-2, with 8 bases that match TRBD2. Material for sequencing was peripheral blood. The sequence was obtained from a man aged 50-59 years who had recovered from COVID-19. The CDR3 region is CATSDPGGPNTGELFF. The CDR3 bases are TGTGCCACCAGTGATCCGGGGGGGCCGAACACCGGGGAGCTGTTTTTT.